The 22 T cell receptor beta chains below all came from one sample that was sequenced in a study of OX40 agonist ivuxolimab in advanced cancers. This table comes from immunoSEQ multiplex PCR, and its TCRdb copy is limited to in-frame clones, with some not included. The top ten hold approximately 5% of the sample, which has 75,000 to 100,000 clones, about 84% seen once. The specimen was CD4+ or CD8+ T cells sorted from blood, collected in a trial of the OX40 agonist ivuxolimab. These TCRs come from an adult with an advanced solid tumor such as melanoma, head and neck, liver or kidney cancer.

The chain recombines TRBV27 with TRBJ2-5, with 10 positions matching TRBD2. The J call may be mistaken, given a closer DNA end match to TRBJ2-7. Germline-derived CDR1 and CDR2 are MNHEY and SMNVEV (reference sequence). The CDR3 spans 15 residues. The CDR3 sequence: CASSPHPSGGYEQYF. DNA of the CDR3: TGTGCCAGCAGTCCTCATCCTAGCGGGGGCTACGAGCAGTACTTC.

V usage is TRBV7-9 and J usage is TRBJ2-3; D tentatively reads TRBD1 or TRBD2 (5 bases each). CDR1 and CDR2 from the germline V gene are SEHNR and FQNEAQ (reference sequence). Trimming pared 1 base from V and 1 base from J, leaving 12 bases between. This CDR3 region has 16 residues. This CDR3 is CASSLGGFSGTDTQYF. CDR3 bases: TGTGCCAGCAGCTTAGGGGGGTTTAGCGGCACAGATACGCAGTATTTT.

Comment on this clone: The DNA is omitted, as the CDR3 cannot be located on it reliably, and the CDR3 follows TCRdb's listing. The gene calls are TRBV21-1 and TRBJ2-2; no check of the table's D call, TRBD1, against the DNA was made. TRBV21-1 corresponds to a pseudogene. Including both end residues, the CDR3 is 16 amino acids long. The CDR3 sequence is CASSGGHFWWARGAVF.

The chain recombines TRBV7-9 with TRBJ1-3; D gene ambiguous. Trimming stripped 3 bases from V and 5 bases from J, with 11 bases between. The CDR3 loop spans 14 amino acids. Germline CDR1 reads SEHNR; CDR2 reads FQNEAQ (reference sequence). Here the CDR3 reads CASSFGDTRNTIYF. The CDR3 bases are TGTGCCAGCAGCTTTGGAGACACCAGAAACACCATATATTTT.

The chain is built from TRBV10-2 and TRBJ1-5, with a weak D call TRBD1 (6 bases). V lost 3 bases to trimming and J lost 0 bases, with 6 bases between them. This CDR3 is 14 amino acids long. CDR1 and CDR2 (germline): WSHSY, SAAADI. Written as DNA, the CDR3 is TGCGCCAGCAGTGACAGGGGTAGCAATCAGCCCCAGCATTTT. Translating gives CASSDRGSNQPQHF.

This rearrangement joins TRBV30 to TRBJ1-4; no clear D. The CDR3 spans 9 residues. The germline V gene encodes CDR1 GTSNPN and CDR2 SVGIG (reference sequence). The CDR3 reads CAAGEKLFF. The CDR3 DNA follows: TGTGCGGCGGGGGAAAAACTGTTTTTT.

This clone turned up a few times. The J gene is TRBJ1-5, the V gene TRBV18; TRBD1 aligns across 7 bases. CDR3 length: 17 residues. Per germline, CDR1 KGHSH and CDR2 LQKENI. V trimming: 1 base; J trimming: 4 bases; junction bases outside the gene matches: 10. CDR3 DNA: TGTGCCAGCTCACCACGACCGGGACAGCTCCCTAATCAGCCCCAGCATTTT. Translation: CASSPRPGQLPNQPQHF.

The chain joins TRBV5-1 to TRBJ2-3; the match to TRBD2 covers 8 bases. V trimming: 0 bases; J trimming: 1 base; junction bases outside the gene matches: 4. The CDR3 runs 16 residues. Germline CDR1 reads SGHRS; CDR2 reads YFSETQ. The CDR3 nucleotides read TGCGCCAGCAGCTTGGTGGCGGGGGGCGGCACAGATACGCAGTATTTT. Translating it yields CASSLVAGGGTDTQYF.

This rearrangement joins TRBV7-9 to TRBJ1-4; D is possibly TRBD1 (6 bases). Per germline, CDR1 SEHNR and CDR2 FQNEAQ (reference sequence). The CDR3 is 14 amino acids. Trimming removed 0 bases at V and 6 bases at J, with 8 bases between. This CDR3 reads CASSLAYRDEKLFF. Here the CDR3 DNA reads TGTGCCAGCAGCTTAGCGTACAGGGATGAAAAACTGTTTTTT.

The rearrangement joins TRBV2 to TRBJ2-7, with 9 bases matching TRBD1. The CDR3 extends over 13 amino acids. V shed 6 bases and J 7 bases; nucleotides not matched to a gene: 7. Germline-derived CDR1 and CDR2 are SNHLY and FYNNEI. CDR3 sequence: CASSPQGAGEQYF. CDR3 in DNA: TGTGCCAGCAGCCCACAGGGGGCGGGGGAGCAGTACTTC.

The rearrangement uses TRBV29-1 and TRBJ2-7, with TRBD1 as a possible D gene (7 bases). The CDR3 covers 13 residues. The ends were cut back, 6 bases at V and 1 base at J, with 13 bases in the middle. CDR1 and CDR2 (germline): SQVTM, ANQGSEA. In DNA form, the CDR3 reads TGCAGCGTGGAGGGACAGCTATCCTACGAGCAGTACTTC. Protein: CSVEGQLSYEQYF.

The V call is TRBV15, the J call TRBJ2-1; 13 bases line up with TRBD2. J gave up 5 bases and V 5 bases, and 3 bases lay outside the gene matches. The CDR3 runs 15 residues. Germline V lookup: CDR1 LNHNV, CDR2 YYDKDF (reference sequence). CDR3 DNA sequence: TGTGCCACCAGCCCGGGACTAGCGGGACACAATGAGCAGTTCTTC. Translation gives CATSPGLAGHNEQFF.

V gene TRBV11-2 combines with J gene TRBJ2-1; D call uncertain. CDR1 and CDR2 from the germline V gene are SGHAT and FQNNGV. The CDR3 runs to 13 residues. V lost 3 bases and J 8 bases, leaving 11 bases between the germline ends. CDR3 amino acids: CASSFPSNHEQFF. The CDR3 DNA is TGTGCCAGCAGCTTCCCCTCCAACCATGAGCAGTTCTTC. The complete variable domain, with remaining parts taken from reference TRBV11-2 and TRBJ2-1, reads EAGVAQSPRYKIIEKRQSVAFWCNPISGHATLYWYQQILGQGPKLLIQFQNNGVVDDSQLPKDRFSAERLKGVDSTLKIQPAKLEDSAVYLCASSFPSNHEQFFGPGTRLTVL.

The chain carries TRBV5-4 and TRBJ1-3; 9 bases map to TRBD1. The CDR3 runs to 17 residues. Germline assignment: CDR1 SGHNT and CDR2 YYREEE (reference sequence). The J segment lost 5 bases and the V segment lost 1 base, leaving 10 bases of the junction unmatched. The CDR3 nucleotides read TGTGCCAGCAGCTTGTCCATTCGACAGGGGGGGAGAAACACCATATATTTT. Translating gives CASSLSIRQGGRNTIYF. The full variable domain, with the rest looked up from reference TRBV5-4 and TRBJ1-3, is ETGVTQSPTHLIKTRGQQVTLRCSSQSGHNTVSWYQQALGQGPQFIFQYYREEENGRGNFPPRFSGLQFPNYSSELNVNALELDDSALYLCASSLSIRQGGRNTIYFGEGSWLTVV.

The chain joins TRBV19 to TRBJ2-6; D possibly matches TRBD1 or TRBD2 (5 bases each). Germline values: CDR1 LNHDA, CDR2 SQIVND (reference sequence). Deletions cut 2 bases from V and 4 bases from J, with 9 bases between. The CDR3 spans 15 residues. The CDR3 sequence: CASSITGPGANVLTF. As DNA, the CDR3 is TGTGCCAGTAGTATAACGGGGCCCGGGGCCAACGTCCTGACTTTC.

The rearrangement links TRBV7-3 to TRBJ2-2; D not resolved. The germline CDR1 and CDR2 sequences are SGHTA and FQGTGA. V lost 4 bases and J 3 bases, leaving 12 bases between the germline ends. This CDR3 region has 15 residues. Written as DNA, the CDR3 is TGTGCCAGCAGCTCCAGACCCTCCGACACCGGGGAGCTGTTTTTT. Protein sequence: CASSSRPSDTGELFF.

The chain joins TRBV4-3 to TRBJ2-1, with D possibly TRBD2 on 5 matching bases. Germline values: CDR1 LGHNA, CDR2 YSLEER. V was shortened by 0 bases and J by 12 bases, with 12 bases between the two germline ends. This CDR3 spans 13 amino acids. CDR3 DNA: TGCGCCAGCAGCCAAGAGGCGACGGCGGGGCAGTTCTTC. This translates into CASSQEATAGQFF.

This clone was counted a single time. The chain couples TRBV6-5 to TRBJ2-7; D is perhaps TRBD2 (6 bases). V was trimmed by 2 bases and J by 2 bases, leaving 13 bases between them. The CDR3 is made up of 15 amino acids. CDR1 and CDR2 (germline): MNHEY, SVGAGI. The CDR3: CASSYGERATYEQYF. In nucleotides, the CDR3 is TGTGCCAGCAGTTACGGGGAGCGGGCCACCTACGAGCAGTACTTC.

The V call is TRBV15, the J call TRBJ2-7; TRBD2 matches at 10 bases. This CDR3 spans 16 amino acids. CDR1 LNHNV and CDR2 YYDKDF come from the germline V gene (reference sequence). The V gene end was trimmed by 0 bases and the J gene end by 4 bases; junction bases not matched to a gene: 6. The CDR3 is CATSRESGRAIYEQYF. DNA of the CDR3: TGTGCCACCAGCAGAGAGAGCGGGAGGGCCATATACGAGCAGTACTTC.

The J gene is TRBJ1-1, the V gene TRBV7-6, with D tentatively TRBD1 (5 bases). The CDR3 spans 12 residues. Germline assignment: CDR1 SGHVS and CDR2 FNYEAQ. V dropped 3 bases and J dropped 14 bases, with 16 bases sitting between them. The DNA for the CDR3 is TGTGCCAGCAGCTTCCCGGGCCACGGGACCTTCTTT. Translation gives CASSFPGHGTFF.

The chain is built from TRBV5-1 and TRBJ2-7; D possibly corresponds to TRBD1 (6 bases). The CDR3 contains 13 residues. V gave up 5 bases and J gave up 4 bases, with 13 bases separating them. Per the germline V gene, CDR1 is SGHRS and CDR2 is YFSETQ. The CDR3 protein is CASSWTEGYEQYF. The CDR3 DNA is TGCGCCAGCAGTTGGACAGAAGGTTACGAGCAGTACTTC.

V usage is TRBV14 and J usage is TRBJ2-7, with D possibly being TRBD2 (7 bases). The V and J ends lost 6 bases and 3 bases respectively, with 15 bases between them. The germline V gene encodes CDR1 SGHDN and CDR2 FVKESK. The CDR3 runs to 14 residues. CDR3 coding DNA: TGTGCCAGCAGAAGGGGGGGGAGCCTCTACGAGCAGTACTTC. It is translated as CASRRGGSLYEQYF.